Listed here are 14 T cell receptor beta chains from one sample, sequenced in a study of shared clonotypes between healthy human individuals. Assay used: immunoSEQ multiplex PCR; TCRdb lists only in-frame clones, some missing. Of some 2.3 million clones in the sample, approximately 95% are singletons; the top ten hold 0.39%. The sample was naive CD4+ T cells from PBMCs. Specified subset: CD45RA+ positively selected. These receptors were taken from a man aged 18 to 30 in good health. Some clones in this sample may be carry-over from other donors' samples.

Only one count was recorded for this clone. The gene calls are TRBV27 and TRBJ1-1, with a possible D match to TRBD1 (5 bases). This CDR3 has 13 residues. Trimming removed 7 bases at V and 0 bases at J, with 9 bases between. The V gene's germline CDR1 is MNHEY and CDR2 SMNVEV (reference sequence). The CDR3 coding sequence is TGTGCCAGCATTTCCAGGGTGAACACTGAAGCTTTCTTT. Encoded protein: CASISRVNTEAFF.

The V and J genes are TRBV6-5 and TRBJ2-3; D uncertain. The CDR3 loop spans 13 amino acids. Germline V lookup: CDR1 MNHEY, CDR2 SVGAGI. The V end was cut by 6 bases, the J end by 1 base, with 8 bases between. The DNA for the CDR3 is TGTGCCAGCAGGGTAAAGGGCACAGATACGCAGTATTTT. Translating it yields CASRVKGTDTQYF.

The rearrangement uses TRBV27 and TRBJ1-1; perhaps TRBD1 as D (6 bases). The CDR3 extends over 16 amino acids. Per germline, CDR1 MNHEY and CDR2 SMNVEV (reference sequence). Trimming removed 4 bases at V and 0 bases at J, with 15 bases between. The CDR3 DNA is TGTGCCAGCAGTTCCCTCCCGGGACACCTGAACACTGAAGCTTTCTTT. Translating gives CASSSLPGHLNTEAFF.

Only one count was recorded for this clone. This rearrangement joins TRBV5-1 to TRBJ2-3; 12 bases fit TRBD2. Germline V gene data show CDR1 as SGHRS and CDR2 as YFSETQ. J gave up 6 bases and V 0 bases, and 2 bases lay outside the gene matches. CDR3 size: 15 residues. CDR3 residues: CASSLGLAGDDTQYF. In DNA, the CDR3 is TGCGCCAGCAGCTTGGGACTAGCGGGAGACGATACGCAGTATTTT.

The rearrangement links TRBV5-6 to TRBJ2-7, with D tentatively TRBD2 (5 bases). The CDR3 runs 13 residues. Trimming took off 2 bases at V and 7 bases at J, with 13 bases between the two ends. Germline assignment: CDR1 SGHDT and CDR2 YYEEEE. The CDR3 DNA follows: TGTGCCAGCAGCTTCGGTCGGGGTCGGGAGCAGTACTTC. It yields the protein CASSFGRGREQYF. Using reference TRBV5-6 and TRBJ2-7 for the parts outside the CDR3, the full variable domain is DAGVTQSPTHLIKTRGQQVTLRCSPKSGHDTVSWYQQALGQGPQFIFQYYEEEERQRGNFPDRFSGHQFPNYSSELNVNALLLGDSALYLCASSFGRGREQYFGPGTRLTVT.

The CDR3 nucleotides are TGTGCCAGCAGCCCCTCCCCCGTAGCGGAGCTGGGGGTCTACGAGCAGTACTTC. The encoded protein is CASSPSPVAELGVYEQYF. V is TRBV27 and J is TRBJ2-7; D is perhaps TRBD2 (6 bases). The V and J ends lost 6 bases and 3 bases respectively, with 27 bases between them. CDR3 size: 18 residues. CDR1 and CDR2 (germline): MNHEY, SMNVEV (reference sequence).

The rearrangement uses TRBV18 and TRBJ2-3; 10 bases are a match to TRBD2. The CDR3 totals 15 residues. Germline V gives CDR1 KGHSH, CDR2 LQKENI. V was pared by 5 bases and J by 3 bases, with 5 bases of the junction left unmatched. CDR3 residues: CASSASGRATDTQYF. The CDR3 DNA reads as TGTGCCAGCTCAGCTAGCGGGAGAGCGACAGATACGCAGTATTTT.

The chain uses TRBV5-1 and TRBJ2-1, with TRBD1 matching over 9 bases. This CDR3 is 15 amino acids long. J was trimmed by 6 bases and V by 4 bases; bases with no gene match: 8. The germline CDR1 and CDR2 sequences are SGHRS and YFSETQ. The CDR3 nucleotides read TGCGCCAGCAGCGGGGTTGGGACAGGGTTCAATGAGCAGTTCTTC. Protein product: CASSGVGTGFNEQFF.

This rearrangement joins TRBV28 to TRBJ2-2; D call uncertain. Trimming took off 6 bases at V and 5 bases at J, with 13 bases between the two ends. The CDR3 contains 14 residues. The germline V gene has CDR1 MDHEN and CDR2 SYDVKM. The DNA of the CDR3 is TGTGCCAGCAGAGAAGCAAGATGGACCGGGGAGCTGTTTTTT. Its protein is CASREARWTGELFF.

V usage is TRBV28 and J usage is TRBJ2-2, with D uncertain. Trimming pared 7 bases from V and 8 bases from J, leaving 17 bases between. Germline CDR1 and CDR2: MDHEN and SYDVKM. The CDR3 loop spans 14 amino acids. The CDR3 loop is CASTPVAIVGELFF. CDR3 nucleotides: TGTGCCAGCACCCCTGTGGCCATCGTGGGGGAGCTGTTTTTT.

The rearrangement links TRBV6-1 to TRBJ2-1; TRBD1 agrees at 9 bases. The CDR3 runs to 15 residues. Germline lookup yields CDR1 MNHNS and CDR2 SASEGT. V trimming: 2 bases; J trimming: 2 bases; junction bases outside the gene matches: 1. The CDR3 protein is CASSERDRAYNEQFF. The CDR3 region has the DNA TGTGCCAGCAGTGAACGGGACAGGGCCTACAATGAGCAGTTCTTC.

The chain links TRBV19 to TRBJ1-2; weak D call: TRBD1 (5 bases). The CDR3 is 14 residues long. Germline CDR1 reads LNHDA; CDR2 reads SQIVND (reference sequence). Between the trimmed V and J ends, which lost 3 bases and 7 bases, there was a span of 15 bases. The CDR3 here is CASSIRGTNGGYTF. CDR3 DNA: TGTGCCAGTAGTATTCGAGGGACCAACGGTGGCTACACCTTC.

The rearrangement joins TRBV10-3 to TRBJ1-2; 8 positions agree with TRBD1. Germline V gene sequence: CDR1 ENHRY, CDR2 SYGVKD. V trimming: 7 bases; J trimming: 8 bases; junction bases outside the gene matches: 9. This CDR3 is 13 amino acids long. Here the CDR3 DNA reads TGTGCCATCACCTCAGGGGGCGCGTGGGGCTACACCTTC. Amino acids: CAITSGGAWGYTF.

This clone is a singleton in its sample. The chain joins TRBV6-5 to TRBJ2-5; D is unclear. Per the germline V gene, CDR1 is MNHEY and CDR2 is SVGAGI. The CDR3 covers 12 residues. V lost 6 bases and J 5 bases, leaving 10 bases between the germline ends. CDR3: CASRRLWETQYF. DNA for the CDR3: TGTGCCAGCAGGCGGTTGTGGGAGACCCAGTACTTC.